The entry below gives a single T cell receptor (beta chain) sequence along with its context. Trimming stripped 2 bases from V and 4 bases from J, with 11 bases between. The germline V gene encodes CDR1 SGHRS and CDR2 YFSETQ. The CDR3 covers 14 residues. Produced via immunoSEQ multiplex PCR; TCRdb's table is partial and in-frame only. Of under 200,000 clones listed, around 80% are singletons. This record comes from a study of blood T cell repertoires in COVID-19. The V call is TRBV5-1, the J call TRBJ2-3; D is possibly TRBD1 (6 bases). The sequenced material came from PBMCs or T cells enriched from blood (not recorded which). The sequence was collected from a man aged 50-59 years who had recovered from COVID-19. As DNA, the CDR3 is TGCGCCAGCAGCTTACAGGGTAGCCCAGATACGCAGTATTTT. Translating gives CASSLQGSPDTQYF.